One T cell receptor beta chain is described in this entry. The clone's antigen remains unknown. The input lacks base qualities; no much larger clone sits a single base away. The method behind the library was multiplex PCR. The sequencing machine was an Illumina HiSeq 4000. To build TCR beta libraries, CDR3 regions were amplified by Arm-PCR using iRepertoire HTBI primers. Before sequencing, the PCR products underwent gel purification. For the original study's pipeline: Across samples, some 62 TRBV and roughly 13 TRBJ segments were identified and used for gene usage analysis of CDR3 amino acid clonotypes. COPE and FqMerger were used to merge filtered high-quality paired reads into contigs. BLAST was used to align contigs to the IMGT TRBV, TRBD and TRBJ reference genes, and CDR3 was defined following IMGT. Any clonotype with a frequency above 0.1% was classified as a highly expanded clone. Repertoire diversity was measured by Shannon entropy, and V-J evenness by the Gini coefficient. Clonotypes shared by more than one individual were considered public. TCRdb reprocessing: public reads trimmed at Q25 with fastp, clones called with MiXCR, in-frame beta chains kept. Identical CDR3 protein sequences are pooled into one entry, listed with their most common genes and DNA. TCRdb, not the authors, supplied the V and J calls. Within this sample are hundreds of thousands of distinct CDR3 sequences, with over 15% of them counted one time only. Clones ranked in the top ten supply 25% to 30% of the sample.

The sample is drawn from a study of regulatory T cells in long-lasting Graves disease (dated by TCRdb to the early 2020s). The study in broad terms: In the newly diagnosed Graves' disease group, patients had been taking antithyroid drugs for less than 3 months. Patients with persistent Graves' disease were compared with patients with newly diagnosed Graves' disease using TCR sequencing and RNA sequencing of peripheral blood. The study took place in China and was registered as a clinical trial. A total of roughly 33 samples underwent TCR sequencing: about 13 from persistent and roughly 20 from newly diagnosed Graves' disease patients.

Overall study results and their limits: Persistent Graves' disease patients showed lower TCR Shannon entropy and fewer highly expanded clones than newly diagnosed patients, suggesting clonal expansion. The authors noted that the small sample size was a limitation that may lower accuracy. Preferential use of TRBV28, TRBJ1-2 and TRBJ2-5 was observed in persistent disease, whereas TRBV20-1 and TRBJ2-1 were favored in newly diagnosed disease. Because the primary lesion, thyroid tissue, could not be accessed, the study looked at peripheral blood alone. Sequencing and analysis were restricted to the TCR beta chain. More public clonotypes were shared among persistent patients (under 3,000) than among newly diagnosed patients (roughly 1,000).

The intended sense of this specimen's time point label: newly diagnosed GD, antithyroid drugs for less than 3 months. For both TCR sequencing and RNA sequencing, RNA was extracted from PBMCs using TRIzol. The diagnosis of Graves' disease followed American Thyroid Association guidelines. Patients were recruited from an endocrinology department in Xi'an, China. From each patient, about 9 milliliters of peripheral blood was collected into an EDTA anticoagulant tube. PBMCs were isolated by Ficoll Paque Plus density gradient separation without further T cell sorting. An Agilent 2100 Bioanalyzer and agarose gel were used to assess RNA quality, and a NanoDrop 2000 was used to measure RNA concentration. Reading from cysteine to phenylalanine, the CDR3 counts 15 amino acids. CDR3 DNA only is kept here, 45 bases in frame from base 1. V is trimmed back by 4 bases and J by 8 bases, and the junction contains 12 bases that no gene match accounts for. CDR1 is given as DFQATT and CDR2 as SNEGSKA, both from the germline V gene (reference sequence).

The sample was also reused in another study, on T cells in Graves' hyperthyroidism and ophthalmopathy. Taken from the second paper: Stable Graves' hyperthyroidism was defined as the absence of progression to ophthalmopathy over 18 months of follow-up. Hyperthyroidism patients were aged 18 to 65 years and newly diagnosed, with disease duration of less than 2 months. Any patient with an uncontrolled infection, another autoimmune disease, pregnancy or lactation was excluded. Diagnoses were based on clinical symptoms, serum thyroxine and TRAb, thyroid ultrasound and orbital computed tomography. For the first round of RT-PCR on the TCR CDR3, the HTBI primer set was used together with the Qiagen OneStep RT-PCR kit. Most expanded thyroid clonotypes (frequency above 0.001) were also found in blood, which suggests that blood repertoires may mirror thyroid immune responses. A model built on a 13 V-J signature distinguished ophthalmopathy from stable hyperthyroidism, reaching over 85% sensitivity and about 81% specificity in cross-validation and 80%/75% in testing. In validation, the model predicted progression to ophthalmopathy a median of roughly six months before onset, with roughly 70% sensitivity and more than 72% specificity. TCR V-J signatures able to tell the groups apart were searched for in a discovery cohort of 90 to 100 patients, of whom around 42 had Graves' ophthalmopathy and around 57 had stable Graves' hyperthyroidism. An independent validation cohort of some 18 hyperthyroidism patients and about 15 patients who later progressed to ophthalmopathy tested prospective prediction of ophthalmopathy. The 95 to 100 discovery patients were randomly split 7:3 into training and test sets. In over five Graves' hyperthyroidism patients, the study also compared T-cell repertoires from thyroid tissue with T-cell repertoires from blood. After blood sampling, hyperthyroidism patients were treated with methimazole at a starting dose of 30 mg daily, and ophthalmopathy patients were treated with high-dose intravenous methylprednisolone. The libraries were constructed in a second round of multiplex PCR and then size-selected and purified. Paired-end sequencing of the libraries was performed with 100 bp reads on an Illumina HiSeq2000. SOAPnuke was used to process the raw data, removing reads that contained adapters or uncalled bases, had a mean Phred below 15, or lacked an exact match to the constant primer or identifier. High-quality paired reads were merged using COPE v1.2.5, and each unique nucleotide sequence was defined as a clonotype. MiTCR v1.1 was used to align clonotypes to the IMGT TRBV, TRBD and TRBJ reference segments. Only V-J combinations with frequency above 0.0001, covering approximately 99% of repertoires, were analysed. A TCS score was defined as the ratio between F50 (clonal expansion) and ExV (chaos), using BLOSUM62-based TCRdist between CDR3 peptides within each V-J. Welch's t-statistics and random forest reduced approximately 520 V-J features to 13, which were used in a naive Bayes classifier (R e1071). Sample size was not statistically predetermined, and investigators were not blinded to group allocation. According to the paper, TCR Vbeta CDR3 sequencing was carried out on about 140 peripheral blood samples, which came from under 50 ophthalmopathy, approximately 78 hyperthyroidism and some 17 progressor patients.

This material consisted of peripheral blood mononuclear cells (PBMCs), taken at new diagnosis, from a patient treated with antithyroid drugs. The source of this sequence is a man aged 40-49 years with Graves disease. Donor details come from another sample of the same person, matched by shared clones. The chain uses TRBV20-1 and TRBJ2-1; TRBD1 fits 9 bases in the junction. For the CDR3, the sequence is CSATLADRGSDEQFF. The DNA sequence is TGCAGTGCTACCCTCGCGGACAGGGGTAGCGATGAGCAGTTCTTC.